This TCR beta chain was documented in a study of cytomegalovirus exposure and HLA in healthy donors. Donors likely had unrecorded immune exposures despite being nominally healthy when sampled. Researchers ran the PCR with 60 Vbeta and 13 Jbeta primers. Only in-frame clones appear in the TCRdb table, and some are missing; sequencing was by immunoSEQ multiplex PCR. This sample has approximately 97,000 clones; 81% occur once, and the top ten carry roughly 4%. This clone was counted a single time. The sequence came from a woman in her 70s in good health and CMV-seropositive. The sample consisted of PBMCs.

The CDR3 DNA is TGTGCCAGCAGTGCCGGGACAGGGGGCGTAAGCTACACCTTC. Protein: CASSAGTGGVSYTF. This chain links TRBV6-5 with TRBJ1-2, with 12 positions matching TRBD1. With V trimmed by 5 bases and J by 9 bases, 7 bases remained unmatched. Germline V gene sequence: CDR1 MNHEY, CDR2 SVGAGI. This CDR3 region has 14 residues.